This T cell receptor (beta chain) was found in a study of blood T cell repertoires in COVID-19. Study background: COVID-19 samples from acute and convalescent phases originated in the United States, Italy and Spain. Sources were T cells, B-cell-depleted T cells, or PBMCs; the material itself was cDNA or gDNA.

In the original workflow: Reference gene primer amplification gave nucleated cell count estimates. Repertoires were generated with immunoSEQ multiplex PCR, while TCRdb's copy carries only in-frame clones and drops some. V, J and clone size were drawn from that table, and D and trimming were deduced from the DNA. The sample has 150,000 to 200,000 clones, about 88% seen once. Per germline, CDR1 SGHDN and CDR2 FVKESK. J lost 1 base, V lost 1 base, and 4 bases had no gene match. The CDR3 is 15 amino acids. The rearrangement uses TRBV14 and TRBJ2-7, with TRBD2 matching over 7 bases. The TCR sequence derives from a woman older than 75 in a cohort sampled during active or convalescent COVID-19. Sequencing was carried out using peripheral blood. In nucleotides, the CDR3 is TGTGCCAGCAGCCAAGGGGAGGGCAGGTCCTACGAGCAGTACGTC. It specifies CASSQGEGRSYEQYV.